This note documents a single T cell receptor (beta chain) sequence. Donors of Cohort 3 who recovered were those that had two negative PCRs, clearance, or symptom resolution. These data belong to a study of blood T cell repertoires in COVID-19. Libraries were prepared by immunoSEQ multiplex PCR; TCRdb keeps only in-frame clonotypes and omits some of them. The table lists some 330,000 clones, approximately 88% of them singletons. The CDR3 spans 14 residues. In germline, CDR1 is LNHDA, CDR2 SQIVND (reference sequence). Trimming cost V 7 bases and J 4 bases, with 16 bases left between them. Sequencing was done on a sample of PBMCs or T cells enriched from blood (not recorded which). This sequence was found in a man aged 25 to 45 who had recovered from COVID-19. The V and J genes are TRBV19 and TRBJ1-2; D ambiguous. CDR3 loop: CASTRRATGYGYTF. In DNA, the CDR3 is TGTGCCAGTACTAGGAGGGCCACTGGCTATGGCTACACCTTC.